The clone carrying this T cell receptor beta chain was recorded at least ten times. This sample was included in a study of CD8 T cells in ankylosing spondylitis. In making TCR beta libraries, quantitative 5'-RACE with molecular barcodes was used. MiXCR, applied by TCRdb to the 5' RACE reads, yields one record per CDR3 protein. The table lists approximately 250,000 distinct CDR3 sequences, under 12% of them singletons. V was clipped by 5 bases and J by 2 bases; unmatched bases: 9. The CDR3 extends over 17 amino acids. Germline V CDR1 and CDR2: MNHNS, SASEGT. This receptor was taken from a male donor with ankylosing spondylitis or in good health (not recorded which). Material: blood, either unsorted or a sorted T cell fraction (not recorded which). The J gene is TRBJ1-3, the V gene TRBV6-1; TRBD1 matches at 10 bases. The CDR3 sequence: CASSRSGTGVPGNTIYF. In DNA, the CDR3 is TGTGCCAGCAGTCGATCCGGGACAGGGGTTCCTGGAAACACCATATATTTT.